This T cell receptor (beta chain) appears in the sequencing data of a study of molecular identifiers for immune sequencing clone quantification. General study findings and limits: Clonotypes surpassing 20 RNA copies contained over 98% of effector molecules, versus under 1% in naive cells.

As CD8+CD4-CCR7+CD45RA+ cells, naive CD8 T cells were sorted. Germline V gene data show CDR1 as MDHEN and CDR2 as SYDVKM. The CDR3 runs to 14 residues. V shed 5 bases and J shed 6 bases, with 13 bases lying between them. This clonotype was seen repeatedly, ten times or more. Its antigen is unknown. MiXCR was run by TCRdb on the PCR reads, yielding one entry per CDR3 protein. The sample gives hundreds of thousands of distinct CDR3 sequences, roughly 27% of which show up once; approximately 0.75% is in the top ten. The V call is TRBV28, the J call TRBJ2-2; no reliable D call. This TCR derives from a human donor in good health. Some libraries in this study had Jurkat cell RNA spiked in. Sample: naive CD8+ T cells from blood, with Jurkat cell RNA spiked in. This sample's subset: FACS-sorted CD8+CD4-CCR7+CD45RA+ naive T cells. This CDR3 is CASSQPGTAGELFF. CDR3 nucleotide sequence: TGTGCCAGCAGTCAACCCGGAACGGCCGGGGAGCTGTTTTTT.